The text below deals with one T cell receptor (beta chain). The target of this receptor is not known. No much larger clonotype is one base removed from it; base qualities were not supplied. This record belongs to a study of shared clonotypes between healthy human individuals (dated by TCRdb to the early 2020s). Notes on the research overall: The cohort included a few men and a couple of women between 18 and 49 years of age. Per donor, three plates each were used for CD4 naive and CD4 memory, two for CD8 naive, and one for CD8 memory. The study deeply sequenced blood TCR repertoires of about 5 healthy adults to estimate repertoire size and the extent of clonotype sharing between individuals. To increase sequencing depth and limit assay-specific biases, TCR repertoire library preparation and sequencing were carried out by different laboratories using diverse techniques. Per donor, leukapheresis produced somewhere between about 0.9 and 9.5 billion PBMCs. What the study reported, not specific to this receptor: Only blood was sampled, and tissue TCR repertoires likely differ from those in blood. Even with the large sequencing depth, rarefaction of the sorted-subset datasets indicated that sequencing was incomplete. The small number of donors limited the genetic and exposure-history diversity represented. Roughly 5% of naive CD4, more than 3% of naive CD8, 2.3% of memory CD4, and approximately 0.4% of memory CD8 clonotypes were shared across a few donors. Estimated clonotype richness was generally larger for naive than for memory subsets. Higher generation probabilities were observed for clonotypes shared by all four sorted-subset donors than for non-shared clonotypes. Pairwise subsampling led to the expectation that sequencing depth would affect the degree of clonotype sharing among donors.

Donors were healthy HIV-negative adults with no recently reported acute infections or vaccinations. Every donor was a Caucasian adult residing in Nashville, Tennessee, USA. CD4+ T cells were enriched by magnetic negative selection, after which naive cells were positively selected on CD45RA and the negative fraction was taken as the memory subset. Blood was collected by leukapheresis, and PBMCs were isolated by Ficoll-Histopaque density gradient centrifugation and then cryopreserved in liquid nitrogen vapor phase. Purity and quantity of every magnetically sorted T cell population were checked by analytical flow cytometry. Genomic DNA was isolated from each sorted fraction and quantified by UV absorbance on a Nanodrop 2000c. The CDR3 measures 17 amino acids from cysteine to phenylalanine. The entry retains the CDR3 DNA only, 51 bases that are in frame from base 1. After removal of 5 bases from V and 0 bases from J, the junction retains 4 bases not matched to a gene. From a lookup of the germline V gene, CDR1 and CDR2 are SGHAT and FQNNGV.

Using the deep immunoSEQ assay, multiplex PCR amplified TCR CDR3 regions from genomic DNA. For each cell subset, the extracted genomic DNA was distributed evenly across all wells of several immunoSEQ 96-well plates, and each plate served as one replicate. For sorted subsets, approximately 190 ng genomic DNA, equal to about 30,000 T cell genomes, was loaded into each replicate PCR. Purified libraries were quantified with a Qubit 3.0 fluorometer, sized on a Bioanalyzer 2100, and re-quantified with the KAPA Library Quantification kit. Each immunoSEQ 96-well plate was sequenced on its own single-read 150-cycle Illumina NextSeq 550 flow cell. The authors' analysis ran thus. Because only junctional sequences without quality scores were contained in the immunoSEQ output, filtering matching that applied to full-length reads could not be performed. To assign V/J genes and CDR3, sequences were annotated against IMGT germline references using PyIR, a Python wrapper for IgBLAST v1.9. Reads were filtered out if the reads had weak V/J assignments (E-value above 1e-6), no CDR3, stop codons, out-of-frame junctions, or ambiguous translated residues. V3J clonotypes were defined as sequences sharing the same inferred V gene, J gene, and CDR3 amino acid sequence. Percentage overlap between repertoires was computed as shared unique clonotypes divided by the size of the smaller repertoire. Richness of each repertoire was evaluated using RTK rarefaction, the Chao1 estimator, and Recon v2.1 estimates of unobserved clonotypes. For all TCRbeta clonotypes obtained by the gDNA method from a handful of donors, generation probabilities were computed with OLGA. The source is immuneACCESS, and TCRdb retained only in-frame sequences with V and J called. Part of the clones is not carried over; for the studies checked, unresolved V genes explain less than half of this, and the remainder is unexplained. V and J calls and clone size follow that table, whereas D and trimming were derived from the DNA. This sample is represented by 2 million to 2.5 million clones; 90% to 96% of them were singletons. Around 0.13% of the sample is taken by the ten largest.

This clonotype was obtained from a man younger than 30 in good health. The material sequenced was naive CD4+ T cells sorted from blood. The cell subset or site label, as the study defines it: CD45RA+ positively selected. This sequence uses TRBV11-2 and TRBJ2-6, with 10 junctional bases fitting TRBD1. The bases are TGTGCCAGCAGCGTGGGACAGGGGAACTCTGGGGCCAACGTCCTGACTTTC. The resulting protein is CASSVGQGNSGANVLTF. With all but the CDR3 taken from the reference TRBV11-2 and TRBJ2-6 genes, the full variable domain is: EAGVAQSPRYKIIEKRQSVAFWCNPISGHATLYWYQQILGQGPKLLIQFQNNGVVDDSQLPKDRFSAERLKGVDSTLKIQPAKLEDSAVYLCASSVGQGNSGANVLTFGAGSRLTVL.